This is a list of T cell receptor beta chains from one sample in a study of T cell repertoires in cytomegalovirus infection. TCRdb recomputed calls from the reads with MiXCR, one row per CDR3 protein. The data show approximately 910,000 distinct CDR3 sequences, approximately 30% seen once. These receptors are not linked to any known antigen. The sample was cultured CD8+ T cells from PBMCs, taken from culture after CMV antigen stimulation. These receptors all stem from a human donor in good health (CMV status not recorded). Some clones in this sample may be carry-over from other donors' samples. CDR3s include the opening cysteine and the closing phenylalanine or tryptophan.

CDR3 protein: CASSSGREDTEAFF
V gene: TRBV7-6
J gene: TRBJ1-1

CDR3 protein: CASSPLTGSGELFF
V gene: TRBV6-2/TRBV6-3
J gene: TRBJ2-2

CDR3 protein: CSASVFPGTSGVGETQYF
V gene: TRBV20-1
J gene: TRBJ2-5

CDR3 protein: CASSLSPGARNEQFF
V gene: TRBV27
J gene: TRBJ2-1

CDR3 protein: CASSDTGGDYGYTF
V gene: TRBV6-1
J gene: TRBJ1-2

CDR3 protein: CASSLKWGNTGELFF
V gene: TRBV27
J gene: TRBJ2-2

CDR3 protein: CASSASGRHNEQFF
V gene: TRBV12-3/TRBV12-4
J gene: TRBJ2-1

CDR3 protein: CANSHISSGKAEAFF
V gene: TRBV3-1
J gene: TRBJ1-1

CDR3 protein: CASSYLLVYNEQFF
V gene: TRBV6-6
J gene: TRBJ2-1

CDR3 protein: CTSSPTSSYEQYF
V gene: TRBV7-6
J gene: TRBJ2-7

CDR3 protein: CAISESDAKHEQFF
V gene: TRBV10-3
J gene: TRBJ2-1

CDR3 protein: CANSPAGMMETQYF
V gene: TRBV6-8
J gene: TRBJ2-5

CDR3 protein: CASSPAGGQGSTGELFF
V gene: TRBV4-1
J gene: TRBJ2-2

CDR3 protein: CASSLQDSGPQPQHF
V gene: TRBV7-2
J gene: TRBJ1-5

CDR3 protein: CASSLEQAPGELFF
V gene: TRBV5-6
J gene: TRBJ2-2

CDR3 protein: CASSHDPGGPETQYF
V gene: TRBV9
J gene: TRBJ2-5

CDR3 protein: CASSSKVSGSEAFF
V gene: TRBV4-3
J gene: TRBJ1-1

CDR3 protein: CASSLAPISNYGYTF
V gene: TRBV7-8
J gene: TRBJ1-2

CDR3 protein: CASSQGGAGFSYNEQFF
V gene: TRBV4-1
J gene: TRBJ2-1

CDR3 protein: CASSQILGGASSPLHF
V gene: TRBV14
J gene: TRBJ1-6

CDR3 protein: CSAQRGGGTEAFF
V gene: TRBV29-1
J gene: TRBJ1-1

CDR3 protein: CSGGRVGTEVFF
V gene: TRBV29-1
J gene: TRBJ1-1

CDR3 protein: CATSLSWGGQQETQYF
V gene: TRBV24-1
J gene: TRBJ2-5

CDR3 protein: CSAPGTSGGRAYNEQFF
V gene: TRBV20-1
J gene: TRBJ2-1

CDR3 protein: CASSLYSSGDYGYTF
V gene: TRBV27
J gene: TRBJ1-2

CDR3 protein: CATRDGQHNEQFF
V gene: TRBV15
J gene: TRBJ2-1

CDR3 protein: CASSNSGQGMNTEAFF
V gene: TRBV5-6
J gene: TRBJ1-1

CDR3 protein: CASSLILGSPEAFF
V gene: TRBV7-2
J gene: TRBJ1-1

CDR3 protein: CASFPQEGGYNEQFF
V gene: TRBV7-3
J gene: TRBJ2-1

CDR3 protein: CSSSLTGMNTEAFF
V gene: TRBV5-1
J gene: TRBJ1-1

CDR3 protein: CASSEFNSDYGYTF
V gene: TRBV6-1
J gene: TRBJ1-2